The rows below give T cell receptor beta chains drawn from one sample of a study of shared clonotypes between healthy human individuals. Profiled with immunoSEQ multiplex PCR; TCRdb holds only in-frame clones, not every one. The table shows about 1 million clones, with about 76% occurring only once. The sample consisted of memory CD4+ T cells sorted from blood. Every receptor here comes from a man younger than 35 in good health. The CDR3 runs from the conserved cysteine through the conserved F or W. D genes are given only for firm matches. Clone size appears in some rows only: once, few, many, or a class for an expanded clone.

TRBV13	TRBJ2-7	few	TRBD2	TGTGCCAGCATCAAATCTACGGGGGGGCGACGCGAGCAGTACTTC	CASIKSTGGRREQYF
TRBV19	TRBJ1-4	few	NA	TGTGCCAGTACCCAATCTGGGGGGCCGAGTGAAAAACTGTTTTTT	CASTQSGGPSEKLFF
TRBV7-9	TRBJ1-2	NA	NA	TGTGCCAGCAGCTTAGCGCCGGGGGGGAACTATGGCTACACCTTC	CASSLAPGGNYGYTF
TRBV18	TRBJ2-3	few	TRBD2	TGTGCCAGCTCACCTAGGACTAGCGGTGGGGCAGATACGCAGTATTTT	CASSPRTSGGADTQYF
TRBV25-1	TRBJ1-4	NA	TRBD1	TGTGCCAGCAGTGCCGGGACAGGAGGGGCCAATGAAAAACTGTTTTTT	CASSAGTGGANEKLFF
TRBV6-1	TRBJ1-6	NA	TRBD1	TGTGCCAGCAGTGAATATGGACAGGGGGCTCTATTCTCCTATAATTCACCCCTCCACTTT	CASSEYGQGALFSYNSPLHF
TRBV18	TRBJ2-7	once	NA	TGTGCCAGCTCACCGTTGGAGGGCCGGGGCGAGCAGTACTTC	CASSPLEGRGEQYF
TRBV9	TRBJ2-5	few	NA	TGTGCCAGCAGCGTAGACCTAGGGGAGACCCAGTACTTC	CASSVDLGETQYF
TRBV6-1	TRBJ2-5	NA	NA	TGTGCCAGCAGTGGATCCACAGGGCACCAAGAGACCCAGTACTTC	CASSGSTGHQETQYF
TRBV2	TRBJ2-2	few	NA	TGTGCCAGCAGTCCTAGAGGTCCCGGGGAGCTGTTTTTT	CASSPRGPGELFF
TRBV25-1	TRBJ2-3	NA	NA	TGTGCCAGCAGTTCAGGGACCGCAGATACGCAGTATTTT	CASSSGTADTQYF
TRBV30	TRBJ1-2	once	NA	TGTGCCTGGAGTTTCCTGGGATCTAACTATGGCTACACCTTC	CAWSFLGSNYGYTF
TRBV20-1	TRBJ2-7	NA	NA	TGCAGTGGCCTCGAGGTTGAGCAGTACTTC	CSGLEVEQYF
TRBV30	TRBJ2-3	many	NA	TGTGCCTGGAGTGTACGAGGGGTCACAGATACGCAGTATTTT	CAWSVRGVTDTQYF
TRBV4-1	TRBJ2-2	NA	NA	TGCGCCAGCAGCCAAGTTGGACATTCCGGCACCGGGGAGCTGTTTTTT	CASSQVGHSGTGELFF
TRBV7-2	TRBJ2-3	many	NA	TGTGCCAGCAGCTCTTGGCCAGATACGCAGTATTTT	CASSSWPDTQYF
TRBV5-3	TRBJ2-7	NA	NA	TGTGCCAGAAGCTTGTGGCAAGGTAGGGAGCAGTACTTC	CARSLWQGREQYF
TRBV11-2	TRBJ2-5	few	NA	TGTGCCAGCAGCTTAGAATCGGGGAACCAAGAGACCCAGTACTTC	CASSLESGNQETQYF
TRBV9	TRBJ1-2	NA	NA	TGTGCCAGCAGCGACTCTATGTCAGGGCGGAATAACTATGGCTACACCTTC	CASSDSMSGRNNYGYTF
TRBV7-2	TRBJ2-5	NA	NA	TGTGCCAGCAGCTTAGAGCACAGTCGAGAGACCCAGTACTTC	CASSLEHSRETQYF
TRBV6-1	TRBJ2-7	NA	TRBD1	TGTGCCAGCAGTGAAGCGAACAGGGGGCGGGGCGAGCAGTACTTC	CASSEANRGRGEQYF
TRBV6-1	TRBJ1-2	NA	TRBD1	TGTGCCAGCAGTGAAACGACAGGGGGTTGGCAAGGGGGCTACACCTTC	CASSETTGGWQGGYTF
TRBV10-2	TRBJ2-3	NA	TRBD1	TGCGCCAGCATCGATGGACAGGGGAGTACAGATACGCAGTATTTT	CASIDGQGSTDTQYF
TRBV19	TRBJ2-7	NA	TRBD2	TGTGCCAGTAGTACGGGACTAGCGGGAGCCTACGAGCAGTACTTC	CASSTGLAGAYEQYF
TRBV6-5	TRBJ2-2	few	NA	TGTGCCAGCAGTTATAGAGGGACCGGGGAGCTGTTTTTT	CASSYRGTGELFF
TRBV5-1	TRBJ2-1	NA	TRBD2	TGCGCCAGCAACGAACCGGGACTAGCGGGGGCATTTGAGCAGTTCTTC	CASNEPGLAGAFEQFF
TRBV9	TRBJ2-1	NA	NA	TGTGCCAGCAGCGTGGGGACGGCCTACAATGAGCAGTTCTTC	CASSVGTAYNEQFF
TRBV2	TRBJ2-2	NA	NA	TGTGCCAGCAGGTCAGGGATAGTCGGGGAGCTGTTTTTT	CASRSGIVGELFF
TRBV6-5	TRBJ2-5	NA	NA	TGTGCCAGCAGCCCCTCCCTACTACAGAAGGAGACCCAGTACTTC	CASSPSLLQKETQYF
TRBV6-1	TRBJ2-2	NA	TRBD1	TGTGCCAGCAGCATCCAACCCGGGACAGGGGGTGAGCTGTTTTTT	CASSIQPGTGGELFF
TRBV6-5	TRBJ1-6	few	NA	TGTGCCATCGGGGACTTGCGTTCACCCCTCCACTTT	CAIGDLRSPLHF
TRBV2	TRBJ1-2	NA	NA	TGTGCCAGCAGTGCAGGGCCCTATGGCTACACCTTC	CASSAGPYGYTF
TRBV7-9	TRBJ1-5	few	NA	TGTGCCAGCAGCTTAGGCGACGCAGCTTTGGCCCAGCATTTT	CASSLGDAALAQHF
TRBV18	TRBJ1-5	few	NA	TGTGCCAGCTCACCACCGCAGGGGAAGCAGAATCAGCCCCAGCATTTT	CASSPPQGKQNQPQHF
TRBV10-3	TRBJ2-3	NA	TRBD2	TGTGCCAGTACCCCCCTAGCGGGGTCCACAGATACGCAGTATTTT	CASTPLAGSTDTQYF
TRBV29-1	TRBJ2-3	NA	TRBD2	TGCAGCGTTGAGGGCCAGCGGGGGGGCACAGATACGCAGTATTTT	CSVEGQRGGTDTQYF
TRBV19	TRBJ1-3	NA	TRBD1	TGTGCCAGTAGTGCCCGGGACAGGGGTTCTGGAAACACCATATATTTT	CASSARDRGSGNTIYF
TRBV6-1	TRBJ1-6	few	NA	TGTGCCAGCAGCATGATGGAGTATAATTCACCCCTCCACTTT	CASSMMEYNSPLHF
TRBV11-2	TRBJ2-5	NA	TRBD1	TGTGCCAGCAGCTCAGACAGGGGAGAGACCCAGTACTTC	CASSSDRGETQYF
TRBV19	TRBJ2-5	NA	NA	TGTGCCAGTAGTATAGATCGACGGGGCCCCCAAGAGACCCAGTACTTC	CASSIDRRGPQETQYF
TRBV6-1	TRBJ1-5	few	NA	TGTGCCACCGGGGGGCTGAATAGCAATCAGCCCCAGCATTTT	CATGGLNSNQPQHF
TRBV27	TRBJ2-3	NA	NA	TGTGCCAGCAAAATGGACGGCACAGATACGCAGTATTTT	CASKMDGTDTQYF
TRBV2	TRBJ2-2	NA	NA	TGTGCCAGCAAAGTGGGACAGAACACCGGGGAGCTGTTTTTT	CASKVGQNTGELFF
TRBV18	TRBJ2-7	NA	TRBD1	TGTGCCAGCTCACCACGGGACAGGCCCTACGAGCAGTACTTC	CASSPRDRPYEQYF
TRBV27	TRBJ1-2	NA	TRBD1	TGTGCCAGCAGTTTCTACCAGGGGGGCCATGGCTACACCTTC	CASSFYQGGHGYTF
TRBV11-3	TRBJ2-2	NA	NA	TGTGCCAGCAGCATATCAGGGCTCGGGGAGCTGTTTTTT	CASSISGLGELFF
TRBV5-4	TRBJ1-3	NA	NA	TGTGCCAGCAGCTCGGGACGGATCGGTGGAACCATATATTTT	CASSSGRIGGTIYF
TRBV30	TRBJ1-2	NA	NA	TGTGCCTGGGTAGGGGCCGGAGGCTACTATGGCTACACCTTC	CAWVGAGGYYGYTF
TRBV7-9	TRBJ2-7	NA	TRBD2	TGTGCCAGCAGCGTTTCGACTAGCGGGAGGGCCTGGGAGCAGTACTTC	CASSVSTSGRAWEQYF
TRBV4-1	TRBJ2-7	few	TRBD2	TGCGCCAGCAGCCAAGTTTACCGACGGGAGGGCCTGGGCTACGAGCAGTACTTC	CASSQVYRREGLGYEQYF
TRBV28	TRBJ1-1	NA	TRBD1	TGTGCCAGGAAGACAGGGTTGAACACTGAAGCTTTCTTT	CARKTGLNTEAFF
TRBV7-2	TRBJ2-7	NA	NA	TGTGCCAGCAGCTCCCCCGGGGTGGGGGCCTACGAGCAGTACTTC	CASSSPGVGAYEQYF
TRBV6-1	TRBJ1-5	NA	NA	TGTGCCAGCAGCACAGTAAGGTCGGGCAATCAGCCCCAGCATTTT	CASSTVRSGNQPQHF